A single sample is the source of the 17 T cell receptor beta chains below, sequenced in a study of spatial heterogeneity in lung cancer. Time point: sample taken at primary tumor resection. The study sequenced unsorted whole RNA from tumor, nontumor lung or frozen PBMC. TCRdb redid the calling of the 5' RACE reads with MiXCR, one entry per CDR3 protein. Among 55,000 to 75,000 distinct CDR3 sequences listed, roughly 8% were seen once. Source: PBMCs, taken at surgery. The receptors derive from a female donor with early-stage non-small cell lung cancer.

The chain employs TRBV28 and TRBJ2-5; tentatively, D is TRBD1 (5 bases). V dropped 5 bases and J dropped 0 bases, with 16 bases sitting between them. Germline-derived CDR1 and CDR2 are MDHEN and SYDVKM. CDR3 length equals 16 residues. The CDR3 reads CASSTPTPGYQETQYF. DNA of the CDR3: TGTGCCAGCAGTACCCCAACCCCAGGGTACCAAGAGACCCAGTACTTC. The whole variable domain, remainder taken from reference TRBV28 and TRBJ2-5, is DVKVTQSSRYLVKRTGEKVFLECVQDMDHENMFWYRQDPGLGLRLIYFSYDVKMKEKGDIPEGYSVSREKKERFSLILESASTNQTSMYLCASSTPTPGYQETQYFGPGTRLLVL.

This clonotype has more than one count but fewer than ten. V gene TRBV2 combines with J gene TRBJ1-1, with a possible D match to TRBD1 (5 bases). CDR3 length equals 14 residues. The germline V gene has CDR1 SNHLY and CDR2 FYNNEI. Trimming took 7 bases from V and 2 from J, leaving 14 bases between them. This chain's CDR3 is CASTLVGGNTEAFF. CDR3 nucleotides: TGTGCCAGCACCCTCGTGGGGGGTAACACTGAAGCTTTCTTT.

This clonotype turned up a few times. The CDR3 DNA sequence: TGTGCCAGCAGCCCTTCTCGGACGGCTTCCTACGAGCAGTACTTC. Translated, it gives CASSPSRTASYEQYF. V is TRBV7-9 and J is TRBJ2-7; D not resolved. CDR3 length: 15 amino acids. V shed 5 bases and J shed 1 base, with 15 bases lying between them. Germline V gene sequence: CDR1 SEHNR, CDR2 FQNEAQ (reference sequence).

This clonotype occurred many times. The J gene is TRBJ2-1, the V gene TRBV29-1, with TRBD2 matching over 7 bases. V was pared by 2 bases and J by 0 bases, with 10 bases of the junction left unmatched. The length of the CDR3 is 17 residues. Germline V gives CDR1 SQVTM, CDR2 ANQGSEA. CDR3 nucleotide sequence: TGCAGCGTTGAAAACTGGGATGGCGGGAGCTCCTACAATGAGCAGTTCTTC. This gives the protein CSVENWDGGSSYNEQFF.

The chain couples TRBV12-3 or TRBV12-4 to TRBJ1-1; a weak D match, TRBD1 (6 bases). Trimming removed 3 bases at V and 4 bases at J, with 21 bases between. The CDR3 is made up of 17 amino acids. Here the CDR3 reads CASSFESGENGGTEAFF. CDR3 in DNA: TGTGCCAGCAGTTTTGAGTCAGGGGAAAACGGAGGCACTGAAGCTTTCTTT.

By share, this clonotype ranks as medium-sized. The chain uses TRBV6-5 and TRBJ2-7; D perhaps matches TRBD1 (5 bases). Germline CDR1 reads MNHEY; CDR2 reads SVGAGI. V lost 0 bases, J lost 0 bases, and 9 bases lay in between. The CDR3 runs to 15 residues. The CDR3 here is CASSYSKGSSYEQYF. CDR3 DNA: TGTGCCAGCAGTTACTCGAAGGGGTCCTCCTACGAGCAGTACTTC.

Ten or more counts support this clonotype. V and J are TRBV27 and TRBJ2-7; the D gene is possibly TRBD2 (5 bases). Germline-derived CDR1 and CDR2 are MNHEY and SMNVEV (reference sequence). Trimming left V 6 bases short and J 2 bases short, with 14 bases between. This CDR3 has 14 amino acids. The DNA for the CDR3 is TGTGCCAGCAGCCCGACTACTCCGCCCTACGAGCAGTACTTC. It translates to CASSPTTPPYEQYF.

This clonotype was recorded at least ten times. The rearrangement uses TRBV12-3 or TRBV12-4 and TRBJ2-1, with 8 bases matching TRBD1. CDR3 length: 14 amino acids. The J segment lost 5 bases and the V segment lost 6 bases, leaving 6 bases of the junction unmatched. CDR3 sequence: CASRTGTGHNEQFF. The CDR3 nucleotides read TGTGCCAGCAGGACCGGGACAGGACACAATGAGCAGTTCTTC.

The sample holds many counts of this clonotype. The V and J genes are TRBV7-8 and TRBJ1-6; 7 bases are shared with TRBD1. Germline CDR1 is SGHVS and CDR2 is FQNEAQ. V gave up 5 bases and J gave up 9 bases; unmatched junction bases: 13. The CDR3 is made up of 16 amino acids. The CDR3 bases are TGTGCCAGCAGCCCCCATGACAGGGCTTTGATTTCACCCCTCCACTTT. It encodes CASSPHDRALISPLHF.

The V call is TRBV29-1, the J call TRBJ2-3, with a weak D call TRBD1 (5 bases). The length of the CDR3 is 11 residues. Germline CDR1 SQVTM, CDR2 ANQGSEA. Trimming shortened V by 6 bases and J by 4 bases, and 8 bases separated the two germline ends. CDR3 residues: CSVTDSDTQYF. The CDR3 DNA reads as TGCAGCGTGACAGATTCAGATACGCAGTATTTT.

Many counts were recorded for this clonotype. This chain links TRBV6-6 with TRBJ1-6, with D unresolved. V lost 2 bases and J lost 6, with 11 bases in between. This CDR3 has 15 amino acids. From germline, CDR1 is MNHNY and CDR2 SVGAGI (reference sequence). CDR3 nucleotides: TGTGCCAGCAGTTACAGGCGACCTTCTAATTCACCCCTCCACTTT. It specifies CASSYRRPSNSPLHF.

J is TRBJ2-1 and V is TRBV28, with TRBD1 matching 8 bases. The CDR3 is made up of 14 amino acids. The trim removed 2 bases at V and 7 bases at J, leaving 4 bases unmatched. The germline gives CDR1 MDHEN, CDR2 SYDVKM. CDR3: CASSLTRGRNEQFF. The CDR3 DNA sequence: TGTGCCAGCAGTTTAACCAGGGGGCGGAATGAGCAGTTCTTC.

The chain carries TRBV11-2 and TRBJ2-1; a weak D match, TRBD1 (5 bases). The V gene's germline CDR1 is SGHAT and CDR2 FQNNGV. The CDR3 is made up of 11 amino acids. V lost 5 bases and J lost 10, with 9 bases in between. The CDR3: CASSPGYEQFF. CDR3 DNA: TGTGCCAGCAGCCCAGGGTACGAGCAGTTCTTC.

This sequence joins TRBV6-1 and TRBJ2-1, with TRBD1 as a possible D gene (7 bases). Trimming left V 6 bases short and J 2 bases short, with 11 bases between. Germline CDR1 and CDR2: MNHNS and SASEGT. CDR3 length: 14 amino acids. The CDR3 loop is CASRQGGAYNEQFF. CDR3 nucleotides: TGTGCCAGCAGGCAGGGGGGCGCCTACAATGAGCAGTTCTTC.

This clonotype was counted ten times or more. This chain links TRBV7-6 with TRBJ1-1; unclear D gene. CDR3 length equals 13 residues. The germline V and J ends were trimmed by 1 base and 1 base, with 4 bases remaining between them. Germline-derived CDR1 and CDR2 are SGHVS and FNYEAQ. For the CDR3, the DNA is TGTGCCAGCAGCTTAGGGGCGAACACTGAAGCTTTCTTT. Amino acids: CASSLGANTEAFF.

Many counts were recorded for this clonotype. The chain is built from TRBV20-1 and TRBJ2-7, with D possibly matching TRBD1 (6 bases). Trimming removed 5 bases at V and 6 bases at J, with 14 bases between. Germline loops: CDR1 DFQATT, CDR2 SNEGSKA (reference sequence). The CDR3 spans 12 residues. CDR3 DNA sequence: TGCAGTGCTGGACAGCCTACGAGCGAGCAGTACGTC. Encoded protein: CSAGQPTSEQYV.

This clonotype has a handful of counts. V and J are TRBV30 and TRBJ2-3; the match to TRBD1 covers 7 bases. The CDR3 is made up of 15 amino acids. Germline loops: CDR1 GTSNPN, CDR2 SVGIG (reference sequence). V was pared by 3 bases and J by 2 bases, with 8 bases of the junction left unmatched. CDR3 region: CAWRPGGRDTDTQYF. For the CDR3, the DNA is TGTGCCTGGAGGCCAGGGGGACGGGACACAGATACGCAGTATTTT.